The present entry profiles one T cell receptor beta chain with its context. This CDR3 is built from 18 residues. V gave up 0 bases and J gave up 1 base, with 19 bases separating them. Looked up from germline, CDR1 is SGDLS and CDR2 is YYNGEE. This record comes from a study of blood T cell repertoires in COVID-19. Study summary: Donors in the United States, Italy and Spain gave samples during acute or convalescent COVID-19. Sample material is recorded as cDNA or gDNA derived from T cells, B-cell-depleted T cells, or PBMCs.

As processed by the authors: Estimates of nucleated cell counts were drawn from the amplification of reference gene primers. Profiling relied on immunoSEQ multiplex PCR, and the TCRdb table lists in-frame clones only, not all of them. V and J calls and clone size are those listed in that table; D and trimming were worked out from the DNA. The sample has over 200,000 clones, roughly nine tenths seen once. Seattle enrolled patients during active infection and tracked them longitudinally. This clonotype originated in a man between 60 and 75 years old with COVID-19, enrolled during active disease. The sample was peripheral blood. This chain links TRBV9 with TRBJ2-5; perhaps TRBD2 as D (6 bases). In nucleotides, the CDR3 is TGTGCCAGCAGCGTAGCTATGGGGACCCCGGGGGTCCAAGAGACCCAGTACTTC. Translating it yields CASSVAMGTPGVQETQYF.